In its sample, the clone carrying this T cell receptor beta chain was seen a few times. In the PCR, 60 Vbeta and 13 Jbeta primers were used. The assay was immunoSEQ multiplex PCR, and TCRdb's table has in-frame clones only and misses some. The repertoire has some 130,000 clones, around 77% of them found once; the top ten carry more than 0.85%. These data belong to a study of cytomegalovirus exposure and HLA in healthy donors. Between the trimmed V and J ends, which lost 6 bases and 4 bases, there was a span of 18 bases. The CDR3 runs 15 residues. CDR1 SEHNR and CDR2 FQNEAQ come from the germline V gene (reference sequence).

The clonotype was recovered from a man aged 18 to 30 in good health and CMV-seronegative. The source material was PBMCs. V gene TRBV7-9 combines with J gene TRBJ1-1; D might be TRBD1 (5 bases). This CDR3 is CASRAPGGLGTEAFF. CDR3 in DNA: TGTGCCAGCAGGGCCCCGGGGGGTCTCGGCACTGAAGCTTTCTTT.